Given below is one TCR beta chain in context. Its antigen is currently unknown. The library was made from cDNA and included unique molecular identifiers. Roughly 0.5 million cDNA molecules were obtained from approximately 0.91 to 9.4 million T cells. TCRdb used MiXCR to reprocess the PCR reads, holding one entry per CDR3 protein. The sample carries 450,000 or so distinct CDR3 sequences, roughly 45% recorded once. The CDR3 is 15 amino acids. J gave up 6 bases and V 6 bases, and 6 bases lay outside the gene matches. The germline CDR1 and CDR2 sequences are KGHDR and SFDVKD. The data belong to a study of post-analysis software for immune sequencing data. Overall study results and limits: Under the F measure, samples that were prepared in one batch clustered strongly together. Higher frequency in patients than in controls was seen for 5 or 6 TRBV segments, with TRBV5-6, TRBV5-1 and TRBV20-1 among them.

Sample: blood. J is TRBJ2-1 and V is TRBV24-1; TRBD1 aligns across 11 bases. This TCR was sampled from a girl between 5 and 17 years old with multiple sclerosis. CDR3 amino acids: CATSIPGTGGNEQFF. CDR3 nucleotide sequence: TGTGCCACCAGTATTCCCGGGACAGGGGGCAATGAGCAGTTCTTC.